This TCR beta chain was identified during a study of blood T cells in healthy people across ages (dated by TCRdb to 2013 to 2016). For the wider study: In model experiments, template switching captured roughly one uniquely barcoded TCR beta cDNA molecule for every two T cells. Using deep sequencing normalized with unique cDNA molecular identifiers, the study measured how TCR beta repertoire diversity changes with age. Donors were grouped into four age groups: young (average 16 years), middle-aged (about 38), aged (about 60) and long-lived (around 80). To avoid experimental bias, donors of different ages were spread randomly across the sequencing lanes. The study analyzed two additional independent replicas of 1 million unique cDNA reads from the same blood draw for two donors, one aged 18 to 30 and one aged 80 or older.

This clonotype was seen repeatedly, ten times or more. Its target antigen remains unknown. No per-base quality is available; no much larger clone lies one base away. Results the study describes overall, beyond this receptor: Estimates of total diversity from one million sequenced T cells were regarded as lower bounds and underestimates. Because the CMV infection status of the donors was unknown, age-related changes in expanded clonotypes may potentially have been confounded. Compared with the aged group, the long-lived group had more naive CD4+ T cells, fewer expanded clones and increased TCR diversity, a pattern suggesting age selection. Since profiling was done on bulk unsorted PBMCs, naive and antigen-experienced compartments could not be conclusively compared. As age increased, observed TCR beta diversity per million T cells dropped in a roughly linear way, and a significant reduction was already evident by age 40. There was a strong correlation between observed TCR beta diversity and the percentage of naive T cells measured by flow cytometry.

The donors were roughly 40 Caucasian individuals from Russia, aged about 6 to 95 years, who were systemically healthy. Around 10 milliliters of peripheral blood were collected from each donor into EDTA-treated Vacutainer tubes. Ficoll-Paque density-gradient centrifugation was used to isolate PBMCs, with at least 6.5 million per sample. Total RNA was extracted from PBMCs with Trizol reagent, with at least 6 micrograms obtained per sample. For every donor, flow cytometry on a PBMC aliquot measured the percentage of naive CD45RAhigh/CD27high T cells. Library construction relied on 5' RACE. TCRdb records Illumina HiSeq 2500 as the sequencer. A second PCR of roughly 7 to 11 cycles was performed with a sample-barcoded 5' primer and a J-beta primer mix. Each TCR beta cDNA molecule received a unique molecular identifier from a template-switch 5' adaptor carrying 12 random nucleotides. Each sample yielded at least 2.5 million CDR3-containing paired-end reads. First-strand cDNA was synthesized from all RNA with the Mint cDNA synthesis kit, primed by a TRBC-specific oligonucleotide. All cDNA was treated with uracil-DNA glycosylase and then went through a first 18-cycle PCR with the universal primers M1SS and BC2_uni_R. As for the original processing: For normalization, 1 million high-quality reads were randomly selected from each sample, with every read carrying a distinct molecular identifier. Reads sharing molecular identifiers were discarded rather than binned into consensus sequences. MiTCR, with a Q25 quality threshold and the strictest error-elimination algorithm, was used for CDR3 identification, clonotype clustering and error correction. A nonparametric unseen species model using Euler transformation provided a lower-bound estimate of total TCR beta diversity. TCRdb cleaned the public reads at Q25 with fastp, built clones with MiXCR and kept in-frame beta chains. Rows with one shared CDR3 protein collapse into an entry with the most common genes and DNA. The V and J calls reflect TCRdb's pipeline rather than the authors' work. The sample has some 1.5 million distinct CDR3 sequences on record, roughly 27% of them singletons. About 7.7% of the sample lies in the top ten.

CDR1 SGHTA and CDR2 FQGNSA are derived from the germline V gene. The CDR3 numbers 15 residues from cysteine through phenylalanine. The retained sequence is limited to the CDR3, 45 bases, with the frame set at the first base. The junction shows trimming of 2 bases on V and 3 bases on J, plus 11 bases between the germline ends. The chain was built from TRBV7-2 and TRBJ2-1, with the D gene call left open. The clonotype was recovered from a woman aged 25 to 39 in good health. The sequenced sample was blood. The CDR3 reads CASSLSRTSYNEQFF. The base sequence is TGTGCCAGCAGCTTATCCCGGACCAGCTACAATGAGCAGTTCTTC.